The clone carrying this T cell receptor beta chain was observed many times. No antigen is known for it. The CDR3 runs to 14 residues. Trimming removed 2 bases from V and 6 bases from J; junction bases left unmatched: 5. In germline, CDR1 is SGHDT, CDR2 YYEEEE. A J-beta primer mix and a sample-barcoded 5' primer were used in a second PCR of roughly 6 to 11 cycles. All cDNA molecules were each tagged by a template-switch adaptor with 12 random nucleotides. TCRdb re-called the 5' RACE reads with MiXCR, one entry per CDR3 protein. Altogether around 870,000 distinct CDR3 sequences are present, 29% being singletons, with the ten largest covering 15% to 20%. The source of the sample is a study of blood T cells in healthy people across ages. Study-wide results and caveats: Getting older went along with TCR beta diversity per million T cells dropping roughly linearly. Unknown CMV status may confound age-related changes in expanded clones. Leaving the PBMCs unsorted stopped any conclusive comparison of naive versus antigen-experienced cells.

This clonotype was sampled from a woman of 80 years or more in good health. The chain combines TRBV5-6 with TRBJ2-1; 7 bases match TRBD1. Sequencing was carried out using blood. CDR3 sequence reads: CASSLRGLSNEQFF. Here the CDR3 DNA reads TGTGCCAGCAGCTTAAGGGGGCTTAGCAATGAGCAGTTCTTC.